This entry lists 30 T cell receptor beta chains sequenced from one sample in a study of OX40 agonist ivuxolimab in advanced cancers. Using immunoSEQ multiplex PCR, the repertoire was profiled, and TCRdb retains in-frame clones only, with some absent. The data show tens of thousands of clones, about 90% seen once. The material was CD4+ or CD8+ T cells sorted from blood, obtained in a trial of the OX40 agonist ivuxolimab. Receptor source: an adult with an advanced solid tumor such as melanoma, head and neck, liver or kidney cancer.

The chain employs TRBV7-9 and TRBJ2-1; D not certain. The CDR3 contains 14 residues. V shed 1 base and J shed 7 bases, with 11 bases lying between them. The germline CDR1 and CDR2 sequences are SEHNR and FQNEAQ (reference sequence). CDR3 region: CASSLVGGRNEQFF. CDR3 nucleotide sequence: TGTGCCAGCAGCTTAGTTGGTGGGCGGAATGAGCAGTTCTTC.

The rearrangement joins TRBV21-1 to TRBJ1-5; the table's D gene call, TRBD1, was not cross checked with the DNA. TRBV21-1 is reported as a pseudogene. The CDR3 sequence is 18 residues long. CDR3 residues: CASSKVLRQAGADQPQHF. Written as DNA, the CDR3 is TGTGCCAGCAGCAAAGTCCTCCGACAGGCCGGTGCCGATCAGCCCCAGCATTTT.

The V call is TRBV28, the J call TRBJ2-3, with D possibly TRBD2 on 5 matching bases. The germline CDR1 and CDR2 sequences are MDHEN and SYDVKM. The CDR3 extends over 14 amino acids. V shed 2 bases and J shed 2 bases, with 8 bases lying between them. For the CDR3, the DNA is TGTGCCAGCAGTTTAGCGGGTATCACAGATACGCAGTATTTT. Translating gives CASSLAGITDTQYF.

The V gene is TRBV27, the J gene TRBJ2-1, with a weak D call TRBD2 (6 bases). CDR1 is MNHEY, CDR2 SMNVEV, per germline (reference sequence). The CDR3 sequence is 12 residues long. With 7 bases removed from V and 5 bases from J, the gap between germline ends came to 9 bases. This CDR3 reads CASTGGNNEQFF. For the CDR3, the DNA is TGTGCCAGCACCGGAGGGAACAATGAGCAGTTCTTC.

V gene TRBV10-3 combines with J gene TRBJ1-2, with 9 bases fitting TRBD1. The CDR3 has 14 residues. V trimming: 7 bases; J trimming: 6 bases; junction bases outside the gene matches: 9. CDR1 is ENHRY, CDR2 SYGVKD, per germline. The DNA for the CDR3 is TGTGCCATCAATCCGGACAGGGGATTCGATGGCTACACCTTC. Protein sequence: CAINPDRGFDGYTF.

The V gene is TRBV25-1, the J gene TRBJ1-1; D not resolved. The CDR3 is made up of 18 amino acids. Germline CDR1 reads MGHDK; CDR2 reads SYGVNS. Between the trimmed V and J ends, which lost 2 bases and 3 bases, there was a span of 22 bases. CDR3 DNA sequence: TGTGCCAGCAGTGAACGTCGAAAAGAAGTCGCCTTGGACACTGAAGCTTTCTTT. Protein sequence: CASSERRKEVALDTEAFF. The full variable domain, completed using reference TRBV25-1 and TRBJ1-1, is EADIYQTPRYLVIGTGKKITLECSQTMGHDKMYWYQQDPGMELHLIHYSYGVNSTEKGDLSSESTVSRIRTEHFPLTLESARPSHTSQYLCASSERRKEVALDTEAFFGQGTRLTVV.

The gene calls are TRBV28 and TRBJ2-3; D tentatively reads TRBD1 or TRBD2 (5 bases each). The CDR3 loop spans 14 amino acids. Looked up from germline, CDR1 is MDHEN and CDR2 is SYDVKM. Trimming left V 6 bases short and J 0 bases short, with 10 bases between. The CDR3 DNA reads as TGTGCCAGCAGCCGGGACGCCAGCACAGATACGCAGTATTTT. It translates to CASSRDASTDTQYF.

The chain has TRBV7-8 and TRBJ2-7; TRBD2 agrees at 8 bases. V trimming: 5 bases; J trimming: 0 bases; junction bases outside the gene matches: 12. Germline-derived CDR1 and CDR2 are SGHVS and FQNEAQ. The CDR3 extends over 17 amino acids. The CDR3 is CASSPGGASNYSYEQYF. The CDR3 DNA reads as TGTGCCAGCAGCCCCGGGGGGGCTAGCAACTACTCCTACGAGCAGTACTTC.

The V and J genes are TRBV6-1 and TRBJ2-7; weak D call: TRBD1 (6 bases). Trimming pared 1 base from V and 3 bases from J, leaving 13 bases between. In germline, CDR1 is MNHNS, CDR2 SASEGT. The CDR3 runs 15 residues. Here the CDR3 reads CASSEEDSPFYEQYF. CDR3 nucleotide sequence: TGTGCCAGCAGTGAAGAGGACAGTCCGTTCTACGAGCAGTACTTC.

This clone was detected only a few times. The chain joins TRBV18 to TRBJ1-5, with D maybe TRBD1 (6 bases). V was clipped by 2 bases and J by 7 bases, with 15 bases between them. The CDR3 is made up of 15 amino acids. CDR1 KGHSH and CDR2 LQKENI come from the germline V gene. CDR3 region: CASSPAGTPDQPQHF. CDR3 DNA sequence: TGTGCCAGCTCACCAGCTGGGACACCGGACCAGCCCCAGCATTTT.

The rearrangement joins TRBV19 to TRBJ2-5; D unclear. The CDR3 has 15 amino acids. Trimming left V 5 bases short and J 0 bases short, with 13 bases between. CDR1 and CDR2 from the germline V gene are LNHDA and SQIVND (reference sequence). CDR3 loop: CASSAAENDQETQYF. Here the CDR3 DNA reads TGTGCCAGTAGTGCGGCCGAAAACGACCAAGAGACCCAGTACTTC. The full variable domain, rest sourced from reference TRBV19 and TRBJ2-5, is DGGITQSPKYLFRKEGQNVTLSCEQNLNHDAMYWYRQDPGQGLRLIYYSQIVNDFQKGDIAEGYSVSREKKESFPLTVTSAQKNPTAFYLCASSAAENDQETQYFGPGTRLLVL.

This clone was counted a single time. The chain links TRBV27 to TRBJ2-1, with TRBD1 identical over 7 bases. J lost 8 bases, V lost 10 bases, and 8 bases had no gene match. Germline V lookup: CDR1 MNHEY, CDR2 SMNVEV (reference sequence). This CDR3 is built from 12 residues. CDR3 in DNA: TGTGCCACCATAAACAGGGGCGATGAGCAGTTCTTC. Its translation: CATINRGDEQFF.

The V and J genes are TRBV4-1 and TRBJ2-1, with 7 bases lining up with TRBD2. Germline V gives CDR1 MGHRA, CDR2 YSYEKL. The V segment lost 0 bases and the J segment 7 bases; nucleotides outside the gene matches: 6. This CDR3 comprises 15 residues. CDR3 nucleotide sequence: TGCGCCAGCAGCCAAGATATCGGGGGGAGGAATGAGCAGTTCTTC. Translation: CASSQDIGGRNEQFF.

This chain joins TRBV5-1 and TRBJ1-1, with no clear D. Germline lookup yields CDR1 SGHRS and CDR2 YFSETQ. V was clipped by 0 bases and J by 7 bases, with 7 bases between them. This CDR3 has 12 amino acids. The CDR3 loop reads CASSLAGFEAFF. In nucleotides, the CDR3 is TGCGCCAGCAGCTTGGCGGGGTTTGAAGCTTTCTTT.

The chain uses TRBV9 and TRBJ2-3, with 7 bases matching TRBD2. The germline CDR1 and CDR2 sequences are SGDLS and YYNGEE. This CDR3 contains 19 residues. Losses at the gene ends were 1 base for V and 2 bases for J; bases not matched to a gene: 16. The CDR3 is CASSVPNHGASGLTDTQYF. For the CDR3, the DNA is TGTGCCAGCAGCGTACCAAACCATGGGGCTAGCGGCCTCACAGATACGCAGTATTTT.

The V and J genes are TRBV27 and TRBJ1-3; no reliable D call. Germline V gives CDR1 MNHEY, CDR2 SMNVEV (reference sequence). The CDR3 consists of 18 residues. With 2 bases removed from V and 3 bases from J, the gap between germline ends came to 20 bases. CDR3 loop: CASSLEVLVDRSGNTIYF. CDR3 coding DNA: TGTGCCAGCAGTTTAGAGGTGCTTGTGGATCGGAGTGGAAACACCATATATTTT.

The chain uses TRBV11-3 and TRBJ1-1; no firm D call. In germline, CDR1 is SGHNT, CDR2 YENEEA. Between the trimmed V and J ends, which lost 0 bases and 6 bases, there was a span of 17 bases. The CDR3 contains 16 residues. The CDR3 here is CASSLEGHTSLSEAFF. DNA of the CDR3: TGTGCCAGCAGCTTAGAAGGCCACACCAGCCTCTCTGAAGCTTTCTTT. Full variable domain (rest looked up from reference TRBV11-3 and TRBJ1-1): EAGVVQSPRYKIIEKKQPVAFWCNPISGHNTLYWYLQNLGQGPELLIRYENEEAVDDSQLPKDRFSAERLKGVDSTLKIQPAELGDSAVYLCASSLEGHTSLSEAFFGQGTRLTVV.

The rearrangement joins TRBV27 to TRBJ1-4; 7 bases agree with TRBD1. J lost 5 bases, V lost 5 bases, and 8 bases had no gene match. The CDR3 length is 15 residues. CDR1 is MNHEY, CDR2 SMNVEV, per germline (reference sequence). CDR3 protein: CASSRGTVGNEKLFF. The CDR3 region has the DNA TGTGCCAGCAGTCGGGGGACAGTGGGGAATGAAAAACTGTTTTTT. The full variable domain, rest sourced from reference TRBV27 and TRBJ1-4, is EAQVTQNPRYLITVTGKKLTVTCSQNMNHEYMSWYRQDPGLGLRQIYYSMNVEVTDKGDVPEGYKVSRKEKRNFPLILESPSPNQTSLYFCASSRGTVGNEKLFFGSGTQLSVL.

V gene TRBV28 combines with J gene TRBJ1-2; 8 bases are a match to TRBD1. In germline, CDR1 is MDHEN, CDR2 SYDVKM. This CDR3 region has 17 residues. Germline trimming cut 2 bases from V and 7 bases from J; bases unmatched to any gene: 15. Here the CDR3 reads CASSLLGQGATLSGYTF. CDR3 bases: TGTGCCAGCAGTTTACTGGGGCAGGGGGCGACCCTATCTGGCTACACCTTC.

The chain employs TRBV7-3 and TRBJ2-3, with 8 nucleotides matching TRBD1. Germline CDR1 is SGHTA and CDR2 is FQGTGA. The V and J ends lost 1 base and 2 bases, in that order; junction bases with no gene match: 2. There are 15 residues in the CDR3. The CDR3 DNA is TGTGCCAGCAGCTTAAGGGACAGGCTCACAGATACGCAGTATTTT. Protein sequence: CASSLRDRLTDTQYF.

The chain combines TRBV7-6 with TRBJ2-3; 9 nucleotides align to TRBD2. The germline gives CDR1 SGHVS, CDR2 FNYEAQ. V lost 5 bases, J lost 2 bases, and 5 bases stayed unmatched. This CDR3 has 15 amino acids. This CDR3 is CASSRSGSPTDTQYF. CDR3 DNA: TGTGCCAGCAGCCGTAGCGGGAGTCCCACAGATACGCAGTATTTT.

V gene TRBV28 combines with J gene TRBJ1-5, with 9 bases aligning to TRBD1. Losses at the gene ends were 7 bases for V and 9 bases for J; bases not matched to a gene: 13. Germline-derived CDR1 and CDR2 are MDHEN and SYDVKM. This CDR3 region has 15 residues. The CDR3 DNA follows: TGTGCCAGCACCTCGGCCGGGACAGGGTATCGGCCCCAGCATTTT. This encodes CASTSAGTGYRPQHF.

The V and J genes are TRBV11-3 and TRBJ2-5, with D perhaps matching TRBD1 (6 bases). This CDR3 has 13 residues. Germline lookup yields CDR1 SGHNT and CDR2 YENEEA. With 3 bases removed from V and 5 bases from J, the gap between germline ends came to 10 bases. DNA of the CDR3: TGTGCCAGCAGCTTCACGAGGGGGGAGACCCAGTACTTC. This codes for CASSFTRGETQYF.

J is TRBJ1-5 and V is TRBV6-5; 8 nucleotides match TRBD1. This CDR3 spans 13 amino acids. In germline, CDR1 is MNHEY, CDR2 SVGAGI. The V gene end was trimmed by 2 bases and the J gene end by 6 bases; junction bases not matched to a gene: 0. The CDR3 coding sequence is TGTGCCAGCAGTTACGACAGGGGTCAGCCCCAGCATTTT. It translates to CASSYDRGQPQHF.

In its sample, this clone was seen a few times. This sequence joins TRBV11-3 and TRBJ2-1, with TRBD1 matching over 8 bases. V lost 2 bases, J lost 7 bases, and 7 bases stayed unmatched. The CDR3 totals 15 residues. The germline V gene encodes CDR1 SGHNT and CDR2 YENEEA. The CDR3 loop is CASSLNQGAWNEQFF. The CDR3 DNA is TGTGCCAGCAGCTTAAACCAGGGGGCGTGGAATGAGCAGTTCTTC.

This clone appeared once. The chain uses TRBV5-8 and TRBJ1-2; D not resolved. The CDR3 is made up of 12 amino acids. V lost 4 bases and J 2 bases, leaving 6 bases between the germline ends. The germline CDR1 and CDR2 sequences are SGHTS and YDEGEE. The CDR3 sequence is CASSPINYGYTF. The DNA for the CDR3 is TGTGCCAGCAGCCCAATCAACTATGGCTACACCTTC.

CDR3 loop: CASSFIQTNTGELFF. The CDR3 DNA sequence: TGTGCCAGCAGCTTCATCCAGACGAACACCGGGGAGCTGTTTTTT. This chain connects TRBV11-3 to TRBJ2-2; D remains unclear. This CDR3 contains 15 residues. Looked up from germline, CDR1 is SGHNT and CDR2 is YENEEA. V was shortened by 3 bases and J by 0 bases, with 8 bases between the two germline ends.

The chain uses TRBV11-2 and TRBJ1-1; 9 bases fit TRBD1. The CDR3 runs 14 residues. Germline CDR1 reads SGHAT; CDR2 reads FQNNGV. The V segment lost 5 bases and the J segment 5 bases; nucleotides outside the gene matches: 6. The CDR3 sequence is CASSPGQGKTEAFF. Here the CDR3 DNA reads TGTGCCAGCAGCCCCGGACAGGGGAAGACTGAAGCTTTCTTT.

This clone was found once. The rearrangement links TRBV2 to TRBJ1-1; unclear D gene. CDR1 and CDR2 (germline): SNHLY, FYNNEI. Trimming shortened V by 7 bases and J by 1 base, and 13 bases separated the two germline ends. The CDR3 spans 14 residues. The CDR3, as DNA: TGTGCCAGCATCGGTCGGGGAAGGAACACTGAAGCTTTCTTT. Residues: CASIGRGRNTEAFF.

Only one count was recorded for this clone. This chain joins TRBV5-1 and TRBJ1-1; 10 positions agree with TRBD1. Per germline, CDR1 SGHRS and CDR2 YFSETQ. The CDR3 length is 16 residues. V trimming: 4 bases; J trimming: 4 bases; junction bases outside the gene matches: 10. The CDR3 DNA follows: TGCGCCAGCAGCATCGGACAGGGGGTCGGAGGCACTGAAGCTTTCTTT. Protein product: CASSIGQGVGGTEAFF.